The next 11 T cell receptor beta chains were all read from a single sample in a study of cytomegalovirus exposure and HLA in healthy donors. The PCR was carried out with 60 Vbeta primers and 13 Jbeta primers. Method: immunoSEQ multiplex PCR; TCRdb's copy keeps in-frame clones and lacks some. Of over 100,000 clones detected, around four fifths appear once; the ten largest clones hold approximately 7.8%. Material: PBMCs. The receptors shown here come from a male donor in good health and CMV-seronegative.

The chain joins TRBV6-5 to TRBJ1-1; possibly TRBD1 for D (5 bases). The CDR3 totals 15 residues. CDR1 and CDR2 (germline): MNHEY, SVGAGI. Trimming took 2 bases from V and 6 from J, leaving 16 bases between them. The chain's CDR3 is CASSYGGTRRAEAFF. The CDR3 DNA reads TGTGCCAGCAGTTACGGGGGAACCAGGAGGGCTGAAGCTTTCTTT.

This clone was recorded only once. The rearrangement uses TRBV30 and TRBJ2-6; D not resolved. The V gene's germline CDR1 is GTSNPN and CDR2 SVGIG (reference sequence). CDR3 length: 16 residues. V gave up 4 bases and J gave up 1 base, with 14 bases separating them. The DNA of the CDR3 is TGTGCCTGGACCTTTTCCACAGCTTCTGGGGCCAACGTCCTGACTTTC. Amino acid sequence: CAWTFSTASGANVLTF.

V usage is TRBV5-1 and J usage is TRBJ1-3, with D perhaps matching TRBD1 (5 bases). Trimming removed 3 bases at V and 6 bases at J, with 10 bases between. Germline CDR1 SGHRS, CDR2 YFSETQ. This CDR3 is 13 amino acids long. CDR3 sequence reads: CASSSLQENTIYF. The CDR3, as DNA: TGCGCCAGCAGCTCCCTACAGGAAAACACCATATATTTT.

This clone was counted between two and nine times. CDR3 sequence (DNA): TGTGCCAGCAGCTTAGGAGACAGGGGAAAGGGGTATGGCAAAAACATTCAGTACTTC. Protein: CASSLGDRGKGYGKNIQYF. The V gene is TRBV7-8, the J gene TRBJ2-4; 8 bases line up with TRBD1. Germline CDR1 and CDR2: SGHVS and FQNEAQ. V lost 1 base, J lost 3 bases, and 14 bases stayed unmatched. The CDR3 length is 19 residues.

V gene TRBV6-6 combines with J gene TRBJ2-3; 8 nucleotides align to TRBD1. The CDR3 is 14 residues long. The V and J ends lost 10 bases and 5 bases, in that order; junction bases with no gene match: 11. Looked up from germline, CDR1 is MNHNY and CDR2 is SVGAGI (reference sequence). This chain's CDR3 is CAIQWQGAGDTQYF. The CDR3 nucleotides read TGTGCCATACAATGGCAGGGGGCTGGAGATACGCAGTATTTT.

There are a few counts of this clone. J is TRBJ2-7 and V is TRBV15, with D possibly being TRBD2 (6 bases). V was shortened by 5 bases and J by 2 bases, with 16 bases between the two germline ends. The CDR3 covers 15 residues. Germline CDR1 and CDR2: LNHNV and YYDKDF (reference sequence). The CDR3 sequence: CATSLGREPAYEQYF. CDR3 nucleotides: TGTGCCACCAGCTTAGGTCGGGAGCCGGCCTACGAGCAGTACTTC. Full variable domain (outside the CDR3, taken from reference TRBV15 and TRBJ2-7): DAMVIQNPRYQVTQFGKPVTLSCSQTLNHNVMYWYQQKSSQAPKLLFHYYDKDFNNEADTPDNFQSRRPNTSFCFLDIRSPGLGDTAMYLCATSLGREPAYEQYFGPGTRLTVT.

In this sample, this clone turned up once. The chain has TRBV9 and TRBJ1-1; D perhaps matches TRBD1 (5 bases). This CDR3 comprises 15 residues. Per the germline V gene, CDR1 is SGDLS and CDR2 is YYNGEE. The V end was cut by 0 bases, the J end by 7 bases, with 16 bases between. CDR3: CASSVDSGVDGEAFF. The CDR3 DNA is TGTGCCAGCAGCGTAGATTCGGGGGTTGACGGTGAAGCTTTCTTT.

In its sample, this clone was seen once. V is TRBV7-9 and J is TRBJ2-7; 7 bases agree with TRBD2. CDR1 and CDR2 from the germline V gene are SEHNR and FQNEAQ (reference sequence). The CDR3 covers 15 residues. The ends lost 1 base at V and 3 bases at J; junction bases unmatched: 6. The CDR3 here is CASSLGQGGNYEQYF. The CDR3 DNA sequence: TGTGCCAGCAGCTTAGGGCAGGGAGGGAACTACGAGCAGTACTTC. The complete variable domain, with remaining parts taken from reference TRBV7-9 and TRBJ2-7, reads DTGVSQNPRHKITKRGQNVTFRCDPISEHNRLYWYRQTLGQGPEFLTYFQNEAQLEKSRLLSDRFSAERPKGSFSTLEIQRTEQGDSAMYLCASSLGQGGNYEQYFGPGTRLTVT.

This clone came up a few times. The same CDR3 arises from other DNA sequences in this sample as well. The rearrangement uses TRBV28 and TRBJ2-3; tentatively, D is TRBD1 (5 bases). The CDR3 is 14 residues long. Germline CDR1 reads MDHEN; CDR2 reads SYDVKM. V lost 3 bases to trimming and J lost 1 base, with 8 bases between them. The CDR3 bases are TGTGCCAGCAGTTTCTTACAGGGCACAGATACGCAGTATTTT. Translated: CASSFLQGTDTQYF.

The chain combines TRBV7-2 with TRBJ2-1; 9 nucleotides align to TRBD2. CDR1 SGHTA and CDR2 FQGNSA come from the germline V gene. Trimming cost V 5 bases and J 8 bases; bases outside gene matches: 4. The CDR3 is made up of 13 amino acids. The CDR3 DNA sequence: TGTGCCAGCAGCCCCCGGACTAGCGATGAGCAGTTCTTC. Amino acid sequence: CASSPRTSDEQFF.

V gene TRBV18 combines with J gene TRBJ1-4; D gene unclear. The ends were cut back, 2 bases at V and 0 bases at J, with 19 bases in the middle. This CDR3 is built from 19 residues. In germline, CDR1 is KGHSH, CDR2 LQKENI. The chain's CDR3 is CASSPLIGSRSATNEKLFF. Written as DNA, the CDR3 is TGTGCCAGCTCACCATTGATCGGTTCCCGAAGTGCAACTAATGAAAAACTGTTTTTT.